The clone carrying this TCR beta chain was found once. Its antigen is as yet unknown. The data belong to a study of shared clonotypes between healthy human individuals. Study at large: CD4 naive cells filled three plates per donor, CD4 memory three, CD8 naive two and CD8 memory one. Regarding the study as a whole: Read depth was anticipated to influence clonotype sharing among donors.

The germline V gene has CDR1 SGHRS and CDR2 YFSETQ. With 5 bases removed from V and 4 bases from J, the gap between germline ends came to 12 bases. The CDR3 totals 13 residues. The data were produced by immunoSEQ multiplex PCR, yet TCRdb's version contains in-frame clones alone and is incomplete. In the table there are millions of clones, 95% of which are singletons. Into CD45RA+ naive and CD45RA-negative memory subsets, the CD4+ cells were split. Sample: naive CD4+ T cells sorted from blood. This sample's subset: CD45RA+ positively selected. The V call is TRBV5-1, the J call TRBJ1-2; the D is unclear. The source is a man younger than 30 in good health. CDR3 DNA sequence: TGCGCCAGCAGTCCCAACCGGGGCTATGGCTACACCTTC. This encodes CASSPNRGYGYTF.